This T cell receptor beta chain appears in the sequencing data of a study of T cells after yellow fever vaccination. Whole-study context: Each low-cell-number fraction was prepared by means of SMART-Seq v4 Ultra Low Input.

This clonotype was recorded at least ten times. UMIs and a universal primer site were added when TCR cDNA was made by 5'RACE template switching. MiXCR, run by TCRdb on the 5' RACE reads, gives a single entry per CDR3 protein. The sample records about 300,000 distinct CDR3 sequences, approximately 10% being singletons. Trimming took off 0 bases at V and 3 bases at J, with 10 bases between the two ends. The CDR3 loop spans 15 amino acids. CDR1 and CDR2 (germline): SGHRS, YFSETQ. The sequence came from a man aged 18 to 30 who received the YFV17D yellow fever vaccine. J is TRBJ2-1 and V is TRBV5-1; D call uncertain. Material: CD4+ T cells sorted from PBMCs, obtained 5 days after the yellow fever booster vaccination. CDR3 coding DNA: TGCGCCAGCAGCTTGGTAGAACCTTACTACAATGAGCAGTTCTTC. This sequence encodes CASSLVEPYYNEQFF.